Listed below are T cell receptor beta chains from one sample, sequenced in a study of CD8 T cells in Susac syndrome. TCRdb processed the immunoSEQ multiplex PCR reads anew with MiXCR; each CDR3 protein has one entry. Of some 150,000 distinct CDR3 sequences listed, approximately 93% were seen once; the top ten hold 0.2% to 0.25%. Specimen: CD8+ T cells from PBMCs. The receptors were sampled from a human donor with multiple sclerosis. Both conserved end residues are part of each CDR3. The order of the fields is D gene, clone size, V gene, J gene, CDR3 protein, CDR3 DNA. A D gene is named only where the DNA matches it firmly. Clone size is not always given. Where it is, it says once, few, many or a class for expanded clones.

>NA|few|TRBV7-9|TRBJ2-7
CASSLGGNYEQYF
TGTGCCAGCAGCTTAGGAGGGAACTACGAGCAGTACTTC
>TRBD1|NA|TRBV30|TRBJ1-2
CAWDLQGISYGYTF
TGTGCCTGGGACTTACAGGGGATATCCTATGGCTACACCTTC
>NA|NA|TRBV29-1|TRBJ1-2
CSGNSDEGYGYTF
TGCAGCGGTAACTCGGACGAAGGCTATGGCTACACCTTC
>NA|once|TRBV14|TRBJ2-2
CASSQDLRGTAAGELFF
TGTGCCAGCAGCCAAGATCTACGGGGGACCGCCGCCGGGGAGCTGTTTTTT
>NA|NA|TRBV10-3|TRBJ1-5
CAISVGQLKDQPQHF
TGTGCCATCAGTGTTGGACAGCTGAAGGATCAGCCCCAGCATTTT
>NA|NA|TRBV27|TRBJ1-2
CASLGSSWGEYGYTF
TGTGCCAGCCTGGGTTCGAGTTGGGGGGAATATGGCTACACCTTC
>TRBD1|few|TRBV5-4|TRBJ2-7
CASSLGTGGEQYF
TGTGCCAGCAGCTTGGGGACAGGGGGCGAGCAGTACTTC
>NA|NA|TRBV15|TRBJ2-1
CATSRDSLAQDNEQFF
TGTGCCACCAGCAGAGATAGCCTAGCCCAAGACAATGAGCAGTTCTTC
>NA|NA|TRBV4-1|TRBJ2-3
CASSQEDPGTKSDTQYF
TGCGCCAGCAGCCAAGAGGACCCGGGGACCAAATCAGATACGCAGTATTTT
>NA|NA|TRBV20-1|TRBJ1-2
CSATDSYGYTF
TGCAGTGCCACGGACAGCTATGGCTACACCTTC
>NA|NA|TRBV29-1|TRBJ2-2
CSVRWQGINTGELFF
TGCAGCGTCCGCTGGCAGGGGATAAACACCGGGGAGCTGTTTTTT
>NA|once|TRBV29-1|TRBJ1-4
CSVETVATNEKLFF
TGCAGCGTTGAGACAGTTGCAACTAATGAAAAACTGTTTTTT
>NA|NA|TRBV9|TRBJ1-5
CASSQGPLGTQHF
TGTGCCAGCAGCCAAGGGCCCTTGGGGACCCAGCATTTT
>TRBD1|NA|TRBV2|TRBJ2-7
CATLDRGEQYF
TGTGCCACCCTAGACAGGGGCGAGCAGTACTTC
>TRBD1|NA|TRBV6-5|TRBJ2-2
CASSYAEDRAEDVGELFF
TGTGCCAGCAGTTACGCGGAGGACAGGGCCGAGGATGTCGGGGAGCTGTTTTTT
>NA|once|TRBV29-1|TRBJ1-2
CSVVEGEARTTNYGYTF
TGCAGCGTTGTGGAGGGGGAGGCAAGAACAACTAACTATGGCTACACCTTC
>NA|once|TRBV4-1|TRBJ1-2
CASSQERGNTGTDYGYTF
TGCGCCAGCAGCCAAGAAAGGGGGAATACAGGGACGGACTATGGCTACACCTTC
>TRBD1|NA|TRBV29-1|TRBJ2-3
CSDGTVTDTQYF
TGCAGTGACGGGACAGTCACAGATACGCAGTATTTT
>NA|NA|TRBV14|TRBJ2-3
CASSQYRVTDTQYF
TGTGCCAGCAGCCAGTACAGGGTGACAGATACGCAGTATTTT
>NA|NA|TRBV30|TRBJ1-1
CAYAAGVRAEAFF
TGTGCCTACGCGGCGGGGGTACGGGCTGAAGCTTTCTTT
>NA|NA|TRBV2|TRBJ2-1
CASSEGEQFF
TGTGCCAGCAGTGAGGGTGAGCAGTTCTTC
>TRBD1|NA|TRBV7-9|TRBJ1-1
CASSPGQGASTEAFF
TGTGCCAGCAGCCCAGGACAGGGGGCGAGCACTGAAGCTTTCTTT
>NA|once|TRBV11-2|TRBJ2-7
CASSLVPENYEQYF
TGTGCCAGCAGCTTAGTCCCAGAAAACTACGAGCAGTACTTC
>NA|NA|TRBV7-9|TRBJ2-2
CASPGAAGELFF
TGTGCCAGCCCAGGGGCAGCCGGGGAGCTGTTTTTT
>NA|few|TRBV6-5|TRBJ1-1
CASSYGGTEAFF
TGTGCCAGCAGTTACGGGGGCACTGAAGCTTTCTTT
>TRBD1|NA|TRBV12-3/TRBV12-4|TRBJ2-1
CASSFGTGQFF
TGTGCCAGCAGTTTTGGGACAGGGCAGTTCTTC
>TRBD1|NA|TRBV15|TRBJ1-4
CATSVQGATEKLFF
TGTGCCACCAGCGTACAGGGGGCAACGGAAAAACTGTTTTTT
>TRBD1|once|TRBV28|TRBJ2-4
CASSDEGQGAKNIQYF
TGTGCCAGCAGCGATGAGGGACAGGGGGCCAAAAACATTCAGTACTTC
>NA|NA|TRBV4-3|TRBJ2-7
CASSQDSGGSYEQYF
TGCGCCAGCAGCCAAGATAGTGGGGGATCCTACGAGCAGTACTTC
>TRBD2|NA|TRBV6-1|TRBJ2-1
CASSDRLAGRNEQFF
TGTGCCAGCAGTGATCGGCTAGCGGGACGCAATGAGCAGTTCTTC
>TRBD1|NA|TRBV5-1|TRBJ1-6
CASSLDGTGPYNSPLHF
TGCGCCAGCAGCTTGGACGGGACAGGGCCCTATAATTCACCCCTCCACTTT
>NA|NA|TRBV12-5|TRBJ2-5
CAAQNERETQYF
TGTGCTGCTCAGAATGAAAGGGAGACCCAGTACTTC
>TRBD2|NA|TRBV20-1|TRBJ2-1
CSARVSSGEKYNEQFF
TGCAGTGCTAGAGTGTCTAGCGGGGAAAAGTACAATGAGCAGTTCTTC
>TRBD1|NA|TRBV27|TRBJ2-7
CASSLSGTVYEQYF
TGTGCCAGCAGTTTATCGGGGACAGTATACGAGCAGTACTTC
>TRBD1|NA|TRBV5-1|TRBJ2-6
CASIDRGLGANVLTF
TGCGCCAGCATCGACAGGGGGCTCGGGGCCAACGTCCTGACTTTC
>TRBD1|NA|TRBV13|TRBJ1-1
CASGGQAWAFF
TGTGCCAGCGGGGGACAGGCGTGGGCTTTCTTT
>NA|NA|TRBV27|TRBJ1-1
CASSLLGREAFF
TGTGCCAGCAGTTTACTCGGCCGAGAAGCTTTCTTT
>NA|NA|TRBV19|TRBJ1-6
CASSISPGAHSPLHF
TGTGCCAGTAGTATCTCGCCCGGGGCCCATTCACCCCTCCACTTT
>TRBD1|once|TRBV28|TRBJ2-7
CAVSRGRDEQYF
TGTGCCGTAAGCAGGGGGCGGGACGAGCAGTACTTC
>NA|NA|TRBV5-4|TRBJ2-3
CASSLERPDTQYF
TGTGCCAGCAGCTTGGAGCGCCCAGATACGCAGTATTTT
>NA|NA|TRBV30|TRBJ1-4
CAWNPVGEKLFF
TGTGCCTGGAACCCGGTGGGAGAAAAACTGTTTTTT
>NA|NA|TRBV30|TRBJ2-7
CAWRSGEPSYEQYF
TGTGCCTGGAGAAGTGGGGAACCCTCCTACGAGCAGTACTTC
>NA|NA|TRBV5-4|TRBJ2-3
CASSLYTQYF
TGTGCCAGCAGCTTGTATACGCAGTATTTT
>TRBD2|few|TRBV27|TRBJ2-7
CASSLGTSGYEQYF
TGTGCCAGCAGTTTAGGGACTAGCGGCTACGAGCAGTACTTC
>TRBD1|NA|TRBV27|TRBJ2-1
CASRPEGQGAYNEQFF
TGTGCCAGCAGGCCAGAAGGACAGGGGGCCTACAATGAGCAGTTCTTC
>TRBD1|once|TRBV13|TRBJ2-1
CASSWGQGAGNEQFF
TGTGCCAGCAGCTGGGGACAGGGGGCTGGCAATGAGCAGTTCTTC
>TRBD2|NA|TRBV13|TRBJ2-4
CASSLEAAGGLRAKNIQYF
TGTGCCAGCAGCTTAGAAGCAGCGGGGGGGCTAAGAGCCAAAAACATTCAGTACTTC
>NA|NA|TRBV30|TRBJ1-2
CALTGNGYTF
TGTGCCTTAACAGGGAACGGCTACACCTTC
>NA|NA|TRBV7-9|TRBJ2-5
CASSLYVKQTQYF
TGTGCCAGCAGCTTATATGTCAAGCAGACCCAGTACTTC
>NA|NA|TRBV4-1|TRBJ2-1
CASSQRDNEQFF
TGCGCCAGCAGTCAGCGAGACAATGAGCAGTTCTTC
>NA|NA|TRBV27|TRBJ2-7
CASSLTADYEQYF
TGTGCCAGCAGTTTAACTGCAGATTACGAACAGTACTTC
>TRBD1|NA|TRBV19|TRBJ1-2
CAITGTDNYGYTF
TGTGCCATCACCGGGACAGACAACTATGGCTACACCTTC
>TRBD1|NA|TRBV9|TRBJ1-6
CASSVVLGQGLHF
TGTGCCAGCAGCGTAGTCCTGGGACAGGGGCTCCACTTT
>TRBD1|NA|TRBV20-1|TRBJ2-4
CSASLTGGEDIQYF
TGCAGTGCTTCCCTTACAGGGGGTGAGGACATTCAGTACTTC
>TRBD1|few|TRBV29-1|TRBJ2-7
CSVEGDRYEQYF
TGCAGCGTTGAAGGGGACAGATACGAGCAGTACTTC
>TRBD1|NA|TRBV5-6|TRBJ1-6
CASSAGTGAPLHF
TGTGCCAGCAGCGCCGGGACAGGGGCACCCCTCCACTTT
>NA|NA|TRBV12-3/TRBV12-4|TRBJ1-1
CASSLVRVSEAFF
TGTGCCAGCAGTTTAGTTAGGGTTTCTGAAGCTTTCTTT
>TRBD1|NA|TRBV5-1|TRBJ2-2
CASSLVGQEAVGELFF
TGCGCCAGCAGCTTGGTGGGACAGGAGGCTGTCGGGGAGCTGTTTTTT
>NA|NA|TRBV19|TRBJ2-7
CASSLRGRIHEQYF
TGTGCCAGTAGCCTGAGAGGGAGGATCCACGAGCAGTACTTC
>NA|once|TRBV3-1|TRBJ1-1
CASSQDQRGVTRTDTEAFF
TGTGCCAGCAGCCAAGATCAGCGGGGGGTTACCCGGACTGACACTGAAGCTTTCTTT